This T cell receptor beta chain was found in a study of cytomegalovirus exposure and HLA in healthy donors. About the research overall: Falling in the Caucasian-associated ancestry cluster were 81% of 398 genotyped donors.

General observations from the study: TCR beta chains associated with HLA were, in a later analysis, more clonally expanded than equally common others.

CDR3 size: 20 residues. In germline, CDR1 is MDHEN, CDR2 SYDVKM. J lost 0 bases, V lost 6 bases, and 20 bases had no gene match. This clone was picked up a small number of times. Its specificity is not known. Vbeta (60) and Jbeta (13) primers were used in the PCR. TCRdb's copy holds only in-frame clones and misses some; the assay was immunoSEQ multiplex PCR. This table has 150,000 to 200,000 clones, about 77% appearing once. The material sequenced was PBMCs. The TCR originated in a man aged 55 to 70 in good health and CMV-seronegative. The chain has TRBV28 and TRBJ2-4; TRBD2 agrees at 7 bases. The CDR3 nucleotides read TGTGCCAGCAGCCGCCTCGGGCTAGCGGACCACTCACTAGCCAAAAACATTCAGTACTTC. Protein: CASSRLGLADHSLAKNIQYF.